A selection of T cell receptor beta chains follows, all from one sample in a study of blood T cells in healthy people across ages. Using its own MiXCR run on the 5' RACE reads, TCRdb lists one record per CDR3 protein. The data hold around 750,000 distinct CDR3 sequences, with approximately 53% observed a single time. Source material: blood. These receptors all stem from a man older than 75 in good health. CDR3s include the opening cysteine and the closing phenylalanine or tryptophan. D genes are given only for firm matches. Expanded clones get a size class; other rows say once, few or many, or leave the size out.

D gene	clone size	V gene	J gene	CDR3 DNA	CDR3 protein
-	-	TRBV27	TRBJ2-7	TGTGCCAGCCTGTCGGGAAGGTTCTCCTACGAGCAGTACTTC	CASLSGRFSYEQYF
-	once	TRBV11-2	TRBJ2-6	TGTGCCAGCAGCTGGAGGGGTTCTGGGGCCAACGTCCTGACTTTC	CASSWRGSGANVLTF
TRBD1	-	TRBV20-1	TRBJ2-3	TGCAGTGCTAGAGATCGGCGGGGACAGGGCCTAGGCGGTCCCACAGATACGCAGTATTTT	CSARDRRGQGLGGPTDTQYF
TRBD1	few	TRBV11-2	TRBJ2-6	TGTGCCAGCAGCTTACAAGCAGGGGGCTTAACCTCTGGGGCCAACGTCCTGACTTTC	CASSLQAGGLTSGANVLTF
-	few	TRBV5-1	TRBJ2-1	TGCGCCAGCAGTATCCCAGGGAAAGATGAGCAGTTCTTC	CASSIPGKDEQFF
TRBD2	-	TRBV4-3	TRBJ2-3	TGCGCCAGCAGCCGTGGACTAGCGGGAGCCCTCGCAGATACGCAGTATTTT	CASSRGLAGALADTQYF
TRBD1	-	TRBV10-3	TRBJ1-2	TGTGTCATCAGTGGACAGGGACGGGCTAACTATGGCTACACCTTC	CVISGQGRANYGYTF
TRBD1	-	TRBV20-1	TRBJ1-2	TGCAGTGCTCCCGACAGGGGGGCGGGTAACTATGGCTACACCTTC	CSAPDRGAGNYGYTF
TRBD2	-	TRBV6-5	TRBJ2-4	TGTGCCAGCAGTTACTCGGGACTAGCGGCGGGGGCCAAAAACATTCAGTACTTC	CASSYSGLAAGAKNIQYF
-	-	TRBV9	TRBJ2-7	TGTGCCAGCAGCGTCCAGATAGGAGCAGGAGTTGGCGAGCAGTACTTC	CASSVQIGAGVGEQYF
-	-	TRBV5-1	TRBJ2-5	TGCGCCAGCAGCGGGCTTGGCGCCTCGGGGGAGACCCAGTACTTC	CASSGLGASGETQYF
-	once	TRBV6-6	TRBJ2-5	TGTGCCAGCGCCGGGACTCCGAGGGAGACCCAGTACTTC	CASAGTPRETQYF
TRBD2	-	TRBV24-1	TRBJ2-3	TGTGCCACCGCTCCCCGACTAGCGAAAAGCACAGATACGCAGTATTTT	CATAPRLAKSTDTQYF
-	few	TRBV12-3/TRBV12-4	TRBJ2-1	TGTGCCAGCAGTTTTTTACAGGGAGGGCACAATGAGCAGTTCTTC	CASSFLQGGHNEQFF
TRBD1	-	TRBV10-3	TRBJ2-7	TGTGCCATCAGAACTACAGGGGGCACGGGTCACGAGCAGTACTTC	CAIRTTGGTGHEQYF
TRBD2	few	TRBV18	TRBJ2-1	TGTGCCAGCTCACGTGGACTAGCGGGAGGAACGAATGAGCAGTTCTTC	CASSRGLAGGTNEQFF
-	once	TRBV18	TRBJ2-7	TGTGCCAGCTCACCACAGGGAACCAGCTCCTACGAGCAGTACTTC	CASSPQGTSSYEQYF
-	-	TRBV12-3/TRBV12-4	TRBJ1-4	TGTGCCAGCAGTCCCCGACAGAGCCCTAATGAAAAACTGTTTTTT	CASSPRQSPNEKLFF
-	-	TRBV7-9	TRBJ1-2	TGTGCCAGCAGCCGGTCCGAGACCGATGGCTACACCTTC	CASSRSETDGYTF
-	few	TRBV29-1	TRBJ2-7	TGCAGCGTCAGACAGGCCTCCTACGAGCAGTACTTC	CSVRQASYEQYF
TRBD2	few	TRBV24-1	TRBJ2-7	TGTGCCACCAGTGATTTTACGACTAGCGGAACTTACGAGCAGTACTTC	CATSDFTTSGTYEQYF
-	-	TRBV10-3	TRBJ2-1	TGTGCCATCAGGGGGGACACCTACAATGAGCAGTTCTTC	CAIRGDTYNEQFF
-	-	TRBV2	TRBJ2-7	TGTGCCAGCACGGGCTTCGGCTACGAGCAGTACTTC	CASTGFGYEQYF
-	-	TRBV12-3/TRBV12-4	TRBJ2-5	TGTGCCAGCAGCCCCGCCTTACTGCTAGAGACCCAGTACTTC	CASSPALLLETQYF
-	-	TRBV7-2	TRBJ2-7	TGTGCCAGCAGCCTGACCCTCGGGGTGTACGAGCAGTACTTC	CASSLTLGVYEQYF
TRBD2	few	TRBV20-1	TRBJ2-4	TGCAGTGCTAGAGATTTAACTAGCGGAAAAAACATTCAGTACTTC	CSARDLTSGKNIQYF
TRBD2	once	TRBV6-2/TRBV6-3	TRBJ2-1	TGTGCCAGCAGTTCCTTAGCGGGAAGCAATGAGCAGTTCTTC	CASSSLAGSNEQFF
-	-	TRBV9	TRBJ2-1	TGTGCCAGCAGCGAGGCGGGTTCCTCCTACAATGAGCAGTTCTTC	CASSEAGSSYNEQFF
-	few	TRBV20-1	TRBJ2-3	TGCAGTGCCCTCCGGCCTGGCGGGGCCCCGGATACGCAGTATTTT	CSALRPGGAPDTQYF
-	-	TRBV5-1	TRBJ1-1	TGCGCCAGCAGCTCCGGCGTGGGGCCGCTAGTCACTGAAGCTTTCTTT	CASSSGVGPLVTEAFF
TRBD1	once	TRBV29-1	TRBJ2-5	TGCAGCGTGGGGGGACAGGCGGAGCAGTACTTC	CSVGGQAEQYF
-	few	TRBV7-9	TRBJ2-1	TGTGCCAGCAGCGCGACCAAGACAACTAGTGATGAGCAGTTCTTC	CASSATKTTSDEQFF
-	-	TRBV2	TRBJ2-7	TGTGCCAGCAGTGGGTACCGGGGTAACTACGAGCAGTACTTC	CASSGYRGNYEQYF
TRBD1	-	TRBV7-2	TRBJ2-1	TGTGCCAGCAGCTCATGGGACAGCTTCAATGAGCAGTTCTTC	CASSSWDSFNEQFF
-	few	TRBV12-3/TRBV12-4	TRBJ2-7	TGTGCCAGCAGTTTAGGGCAGGTTGACGGTTTCCGAAAAACGCAGTACTTC	CASSLGQVDGFRKTQYF
-	-	TRBV2	TRBJ2-1	TGTGCCGGAAGAACGGGGGTTGTCTCCTACAATGAGCAGTTCTTC	CAGRTGVVSYNEQFF
TRBD1	-	TRBV6-6	TRBJ2-7	TGTGCCAGCAGGCGGACAGGGGGTGAATCTTACGAGCAGTACTTC	CASRRTGGESYEQYF
-	-	TRBV5-1	TRBJ2-7	TGCGCCAGCAGCTCGGAGGGGATCGGGGAGCAGTACTTC	CASSSEGIGEQYF
-	-	TRBV5-1	TRBJ1-1	TGCGCCAGCAGCTTGGCCGACAGACCGAACACTGAAGCTTTCTTT	CASSLADRPNTEAFF
-	-	TRBV14	TRBJ2-5	TGTGCCAGCAGCCAAGAGTGGGGATTAATACAGACCCAGTACTTC	CASSQEWGLIQTQYF
TRBD2	-	TRBV6-2/TRBV6-3	TRBJ2-1	TGTGCCAGCAGCAACGGGCTAGCGGAAAACCATGAGCAGTTCTTC	CASSNGLAENHEQFF
-	few	TRBV25-1	TRBJ1-2	TGTGCCAGCAGTGCTCCAGGGAACTATGGCTACACCTTC	CASSAPGNYGYTF
-	-	TRBV20-1	TRBJ2-1	TGCAGTGCTAGAGAGGTTATCAGCCTTACCAACAATGAGCAGTTCTTC	CSAREVISLTNNEQFF
-	-	TRBV29-1	TRBJ2-7	TGCAGCGTTGGAGGATTCGACGTATCCTGCGAGCAGTACTTC	CSVGGFDVSCEQYF
-	-	TRBV7-3	TRBJ1-5	TGTGCCAGTAGCTTAAACCCGGGGAAGCCCCAGCATTTT	CASSLNPGKPQHF
TRBD1	few	TRBV20-1	TRBJ2-1	TGCAGTGCGTTGACAGGGGGCCCTTCCTACAATGAGCAGTTCTTC	CSALTGGPSYNEQFF
-	-	TRBV29-1	TRBJ2-3	TGCAGCGTTGAACTCCTAACAGGGCACAGATACGCGTATTTT	CSVELLTGHRYAYF
TRBD2	-	TRBV27	TRBJ2-1	TGTGCCAGCAGTTTTTTGACTAGCTTCAGCTCCTACAATGAGCAGTTCTTC	CASSFLTSFSSYNEQFF
TRBD2	-	TRBV4-3	TRBJ2-1	TGCGCCAGCAGCCAAGATATAGCTAGCGGGACCCTTCAGTTCTTC	CASSQDIASGTLQFF
-	-	TRBV27	TRBJ2-7	TGTGCCAGCAGTTTAGTCAGGGCGAGATACGAGCAGTACTTC	CASSLVRARYEQYF
TRBD1	-	TRBV24-1	TRBJ1-1	TGTGCCACCAGTGATTGGACAGGGGAAGCTTTCTTT	CATSDWTGEAFF
-	-	TRBV6-5	TRBJ1-5	TGTGCCAGCAGAGGTCCCAATCAGCCCCAGCATTTT	CASRGPNQPQHF
TRBD1	-	TRBV10-3	TRBJ2-7	TGTGCCATCAGTGCGCAGGGGGCAAGGGAGCAGTACTTC	CAISAQGAREQYF
-	-	TRBV5-1	TRBJ1-2	TGCGCCAGCAGCGGGCGGGGAGAAGCTAACTATGGCTACACCTTC	CASSGRGEANYGYTF
-	-	TRBV3-1	TRBJ2-7	TGTGCCAGCAGCCAACTACGGGGGCGAGGCTACGAGCAGTACTTC	CASSQLRGRGYEQYF